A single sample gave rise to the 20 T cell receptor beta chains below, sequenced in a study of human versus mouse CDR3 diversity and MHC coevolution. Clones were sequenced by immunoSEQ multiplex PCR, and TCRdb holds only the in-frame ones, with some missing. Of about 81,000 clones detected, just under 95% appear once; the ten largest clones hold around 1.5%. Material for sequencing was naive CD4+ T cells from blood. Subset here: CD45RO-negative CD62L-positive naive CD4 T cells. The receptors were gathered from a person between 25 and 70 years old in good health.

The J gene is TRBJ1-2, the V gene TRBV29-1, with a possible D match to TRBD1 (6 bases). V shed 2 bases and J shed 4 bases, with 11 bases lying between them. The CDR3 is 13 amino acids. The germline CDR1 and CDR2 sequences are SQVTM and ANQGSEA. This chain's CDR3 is CSVEKTGSYGYTF. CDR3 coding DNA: TGCAGCGTTGAAAAAACAGGGAGCTATGGCTACACCTTC.

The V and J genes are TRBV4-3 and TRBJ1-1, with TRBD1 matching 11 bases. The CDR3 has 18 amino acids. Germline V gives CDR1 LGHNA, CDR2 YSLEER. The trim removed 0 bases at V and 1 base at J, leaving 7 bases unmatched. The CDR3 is CASSQESGGTGGNTEAFF. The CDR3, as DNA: TGCGCCAGCAGCCAAGAGAGTGGGGGGACAGGGGGGAACACTGAAGCTTTCTTT.

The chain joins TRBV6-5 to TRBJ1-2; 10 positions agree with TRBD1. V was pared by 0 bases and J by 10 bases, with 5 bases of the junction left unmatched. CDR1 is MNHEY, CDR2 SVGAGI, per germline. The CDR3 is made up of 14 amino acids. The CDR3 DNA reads TGTGCCAGCAGTTACTCGACAGGGGGCCTCCCCTACACCTTC. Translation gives CASSYSTGGLPYTF.

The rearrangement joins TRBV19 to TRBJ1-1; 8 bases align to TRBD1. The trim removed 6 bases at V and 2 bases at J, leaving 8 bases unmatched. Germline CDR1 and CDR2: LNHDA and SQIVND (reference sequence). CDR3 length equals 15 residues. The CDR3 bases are TGTGCCAGTAGGGGACAGGAGCGGTACAACACTGAAGCTTTCTTT. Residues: CASRGQERYNTEAFF.

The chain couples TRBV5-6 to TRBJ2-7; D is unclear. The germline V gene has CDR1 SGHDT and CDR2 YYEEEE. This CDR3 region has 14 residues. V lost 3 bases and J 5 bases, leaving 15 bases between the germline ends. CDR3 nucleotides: TGTGCCAGCAGCTCGGCAGGAATTCACCACGAGCAGTACTTC. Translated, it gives CASSSAGIHHEQYF.

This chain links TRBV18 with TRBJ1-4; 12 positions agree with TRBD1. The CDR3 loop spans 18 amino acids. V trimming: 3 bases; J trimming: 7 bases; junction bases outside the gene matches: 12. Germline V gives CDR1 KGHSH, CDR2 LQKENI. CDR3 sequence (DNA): TGTGCCAGCTCACCGGACGGGACAGGGGGCGCCTTGAGTGAAAAACTGTTTTTT. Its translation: CASSPDGTGGALSEKLFF.

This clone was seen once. CDR3 nucleotide sequence: TGTGCCAACTCGCAGGGGAGCCTTCCTAATTCACCCCTCCACTTT. Translating it yields CANSQGSLPNSPLHF. The chain couples TRBV28 to TRBJ1-6; D perhaps matches TRBD1 (6 bases). CDR1 and CDR2 (germline): MDHEN, SYDVKM. CDR3 size: 15 residues. The V gene lost 10 bases and the J gene lost 6 bases, with 19 bases spanning the gap. The variable domain in full, with the rest retrieved from reference TRBV28 and TRBJ1-6, is DVKVTQSSRYLVKRTGEKVFLECVQDMDHENMFWYRQDPGLGLRLIYFSYDVKMKEKGDIPEGYSVSREKKERFSLILESASTNQTSMYLCANSQGSLPNSPLHFGNGTRLTVT.

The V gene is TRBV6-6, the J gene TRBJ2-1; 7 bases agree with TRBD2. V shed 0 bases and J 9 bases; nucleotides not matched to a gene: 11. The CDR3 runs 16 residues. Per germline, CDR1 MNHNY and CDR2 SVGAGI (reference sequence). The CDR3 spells CASSYSGRAGYGEQFF. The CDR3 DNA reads TGTGCCAGCAGTTACTCGGGGCGAGCGGGATACGGTGAGCAGTTCTTC.

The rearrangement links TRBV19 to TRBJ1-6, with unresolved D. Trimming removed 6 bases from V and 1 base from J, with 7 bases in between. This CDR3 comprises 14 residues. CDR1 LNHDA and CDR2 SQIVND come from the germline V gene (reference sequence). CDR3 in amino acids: CASRSQSYNSPLHF. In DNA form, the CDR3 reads TGTGCCAGTAGATCCCAGTCCTATAATTCACCCCTCCACTTT.

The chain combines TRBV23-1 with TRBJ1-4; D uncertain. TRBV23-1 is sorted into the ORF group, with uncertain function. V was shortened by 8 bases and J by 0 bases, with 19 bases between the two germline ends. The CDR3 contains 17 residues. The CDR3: CASPTRHQTTTNEKLFF. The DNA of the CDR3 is TGCGCCAGCCCTACGCGACACCAAACCACAACTAATGAAAAACTGTTTTTT.

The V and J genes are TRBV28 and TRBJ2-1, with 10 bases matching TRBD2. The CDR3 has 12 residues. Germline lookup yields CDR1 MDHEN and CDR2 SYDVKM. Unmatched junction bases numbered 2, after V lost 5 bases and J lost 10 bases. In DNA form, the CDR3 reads TGTGCCAGCAGTGGTAGCGGGAGGGAGCAGTTCTTC. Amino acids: CASSGSGREQFF.

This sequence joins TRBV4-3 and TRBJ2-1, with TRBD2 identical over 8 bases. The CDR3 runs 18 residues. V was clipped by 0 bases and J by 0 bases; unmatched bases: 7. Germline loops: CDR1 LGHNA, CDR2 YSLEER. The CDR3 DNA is TGCGCCAGCAGCCAAGATGGACCGGCGGGGGGCTCCTACAATGAGCAGTTCTTC. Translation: CASSQDGPAGGSYNEQFF.

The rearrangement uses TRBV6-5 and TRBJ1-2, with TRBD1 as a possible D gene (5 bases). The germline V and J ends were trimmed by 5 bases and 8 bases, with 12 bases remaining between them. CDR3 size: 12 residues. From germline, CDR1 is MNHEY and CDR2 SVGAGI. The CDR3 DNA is TGTGCCAGCAGTAATCAGGGTTTAGGCTACACCTTC. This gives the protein CASSNQGLGYTF.

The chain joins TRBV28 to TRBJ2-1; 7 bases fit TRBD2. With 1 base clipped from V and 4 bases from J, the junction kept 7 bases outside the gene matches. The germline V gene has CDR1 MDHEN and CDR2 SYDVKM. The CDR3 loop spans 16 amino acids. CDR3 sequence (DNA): TGTGCCAGCAGTTTATCGGCGTCTAGCGGATACAATGAGCAGTTCTTC. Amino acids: CASSLSASSGYNEQFF.

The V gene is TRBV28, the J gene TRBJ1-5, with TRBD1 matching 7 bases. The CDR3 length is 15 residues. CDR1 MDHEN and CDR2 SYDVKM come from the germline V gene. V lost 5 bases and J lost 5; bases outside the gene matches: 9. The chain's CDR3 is CASSHMTGTYQPQHF. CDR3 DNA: TGTGCCAGCAGTCACATGACAGGGACTTATCAGCCCCAGCATTTT.

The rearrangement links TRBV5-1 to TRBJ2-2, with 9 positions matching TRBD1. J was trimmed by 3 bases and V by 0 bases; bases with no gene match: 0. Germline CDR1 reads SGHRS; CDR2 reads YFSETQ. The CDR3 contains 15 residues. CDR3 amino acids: CASSLDRGHTGELFF. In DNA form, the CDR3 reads TGCGCCAGCAGCTTGGACAGGGGGCACACCGGGGAGCTGTTTTTT. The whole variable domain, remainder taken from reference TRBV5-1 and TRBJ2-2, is KAGVTQTPRYLIKTRGQQVTLSCSPISGHRSVSWYQQTPGQGLQFLFEYFSETQRNKGNFPGRFSGRQFSNSRSEMNVSTLELGDSALYLCASSLDRGHTGELFFGEGSRLTVL.

CDR3 residues: CAWSAALAGVPNEQFF. As DNA, the CDR3 is TGTGCCTGGAGTGCCGCCCTAGCGGGAGTACCCAATGAGCAGTTCTTC. The chain couples TRBV30 to TRBJ2-1; 10 nucleotides line up with TRBD2. The germline CDR1 and CDR2 sequences are GTSNPN and SVGIG (reference sequence). The CDR3 spans 16 residues. V was clipped by 1 base and J by 6 bases; unmatched bases: 9.

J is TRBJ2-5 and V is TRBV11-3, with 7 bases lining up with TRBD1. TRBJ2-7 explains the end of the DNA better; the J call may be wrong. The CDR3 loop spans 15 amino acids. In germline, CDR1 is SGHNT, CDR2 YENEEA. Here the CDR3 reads CASSNGQVGPYEQYF. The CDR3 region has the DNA TGTGCCAGCAGCAATGGACAGGTGGGACCATACGAGCAGTACTTC.

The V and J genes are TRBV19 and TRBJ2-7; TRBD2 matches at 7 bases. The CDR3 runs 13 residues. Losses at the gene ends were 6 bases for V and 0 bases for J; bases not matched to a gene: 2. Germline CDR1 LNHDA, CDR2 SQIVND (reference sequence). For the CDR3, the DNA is TGTGCCAGTAGGGGGGGGAGCTCCTACGAGCAGTACTTC. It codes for CASRGGSSYEQYF.

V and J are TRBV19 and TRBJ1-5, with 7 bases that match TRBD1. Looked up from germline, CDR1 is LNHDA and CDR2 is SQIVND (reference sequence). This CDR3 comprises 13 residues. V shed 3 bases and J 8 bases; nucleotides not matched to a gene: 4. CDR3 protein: CASSIDREKPQHF. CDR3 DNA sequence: TGTGCCAGTAGTATCGACAGGGAGAAGCCCCAGCATTTT.